Listed here are 22 T cell receptor beta chains from one sample, sequenced in a study of blood T cell repertoires in COVID-19. Only in-frame clones appear in the TCRdb table, and some are missing; sequencing was by immunoSEQ multiplex PCR. The sample records around 300,000 clones, 89% being singletons. What was sequenced was PBMCs or T cells enriched from blood (not recorded which). These receptors were taken from a woman aged 55-70 years who had recovered from COVID-19.

V is TRBV15 and J is TRBJ2-3; a possible D gene is TRBD1 (5 bases). Looked up from germline, CDR1 is LNHNV and CDR2 is YYDKDF (reference sequence). V lost 0 bases, J lost 3 bases, and 10 bases lay in between. This CDR3 has 15 amino acids. This chain's CDR3 is CATSRDAAGTDTQYF. Written as DNA, the CDR3 is TGTGCCACCAGCAGAGATGCGGCAGGGACAGATACGCAGTATTTT.

This chain links TRBV9 with TRBJ2-7, with D perhaps TRBD2 (5 bases). Trimming pared 0 bases from V and 2 bases from J, leaving 12 bases between. There are 15 residues in the CDR3. CDR1 is SGDLS, CDR2 YYNGEE, per germline. The CDR3 spells CASSVARDSTYEQYF. In nucleotides, the CDR3 is TGTGCCAGCAGCGTAGCGAGGGATTCTACCTACGAGCAGTACTTC.

The genes are TRBV19 and TRBJ2-3, with a tentative D call TRBD1 (6 bases). Trimming removed 5 bases at V and 6 bases at J, with 12 bases between. The length of the CDR3 is 13 residues. CDR1 and CDR2 (germline): LNHDA, SQIVND (reference sequence). The CDR3 here is CASSWSQGDTQYF. DNA for the CDR3: TGTGCCAGTAGTTGGTCCCAGGGGGATACGCAGTATTTT.

This chain uses TRBV2 with TRBJ1-1, with D hard to call. Trimming left V 3 bases short and J 6 bases short, with 14 bases between. The CDR3 sequence is 14 residues long. Per germline, CDR1 SNHLY and CDR2 FYNNEI. CDR3 residues: CASSEVTQRAEAFF. The DNA for the CDR3 is TGTGCCAGCAGTGAGGTAACCCAGAGGGCTGAAGCTTTCTTT.

The chain has TRBV6-1 and TRBJ1-2; 9 nucleotides agree with TRBD1. The CDR3 runs to 16 residues. The V segment lost 3 bases and the J segment 6 bases; nucleotides outside the gene matches: 11. CDR1 MNHNS and CDR2 SASEGT come from the germline V gene. CDR3 sequence: CASSEGQGRIGNGYTF. The CDR3 region has the DNA TGTGCCAGCAGTGAGGGACAGGGAAGAATAGGGAATGGCTACACCTTC.

This chain joins TRBV6-6 and TRBJ1-5; the D is unclear. Germline V gene lookup returns CDR1 MNHNY and CDR2 SVGAGI (reference sequence). This CDR3 has 12 amino acids. Trimming took off 2 bases at V and 6 bases at J, with 5 bases between the two ends. The CDR3 coding sequence is TGTGCCAGCAGTTACGAGGTTCAGCCCCAGCATTTT. Amino acids: CASSYEVQPQHF.

The chain combines TRBV30 with TRBJ1-2; 7 bases agree with TRBD1. The trim removed 3 bases at V and 8 bases at J, leaving 9 bases unmatched. The V gene's germline CDR1 is GTSNPN and CDR2 SVGIG (reference sequence). The CDR3 loop spans 13 amino acids. The CDR3 sequence is CAWRLTGVGGYTF. The CDR3 nucleotides are TGTGCCTGGAGGCTAACAGGGGTAGGCGGCTACACCTTC. The full variable domain, rest sourced from reference TRBV30 and TRBJ1-2, is SQTIHQWPATLVQPVGSPLSLECTVEGTSNPNLYWYRQAAGRGLQLLFYSVGIGQISSEVPQNLSASRPQDRQFILSSKKLLLSDSGFYLCAWRLTGVGGYTFGSGTRLTVV.

This chain uses TRBV9 with TRBJ1-1; D call uncertain. From germline, CDR1 is SGDLS and CDR2 YYNGEE. The CDR3 is made up of 14 amino acids. With 0 bases removed from V and 0 bases from J, the gap between germline ends came to 6 bases. DNA for the CDR3: TGTGCCAGCAGCGTAGGGAGTATGAACACTGAAGCTTTCTTT. Its translation is CASSVGSMNTEAFF.

The chain has TRBV27 and TRBJ2-7; 8 nucleotides match TRBD2. The CDR3 is 15 amino acids. Trimming cost V 8 bases and J 4 bases; bases outside gene matches: 13. The germline CDR1 and CDR2 sequences are MNHEY and SMNVEV (reference sequence). CDR3 loop: CASGRFTSGSYEQYF. Here the CDR3 DNA reads TGTGCCAGCGGACGATTCACTAGCGGATCATACGAGCAGTACTTC.

CDR3 amino acids: CASSSSVATNEKLFF. CDR3 nucleotides: TGTGCCAGCAGCTCATCGGTTGCAACTAATGAAAAACTGTTTTTT. This chain links TRBV5-4 with TRBJ1-4; D is ambiguous. V dropped 3 bases and J dropped 0 bases, with 9 bases sitting between them. The CDR3 consists of 15 residues. Germline V gene lookup returns CDR1 SGHNT and CDR2 YYREEE (reference sequence).

The chain has TRBV4-1 and TRBJ1-3; 8 positions agree with TRBD1. V lost 4 bases to trimming and J lost 4 bases; unmatched junction nucleotides: 9. Germline CDR1 MGHRA, CDR2 YSYEKL. The CDR3 spans 16 residues. The CDR3 coding sequence is TGCGCCAGCAGCCCGGACAGGGTAGGACTCGGAAACACCATATATTTT. It specifies CASSPDRVGLGNTIYF.

This clone appeared once. J is TRBJ2-7 and V is TRBV5-1, with 9 bases aligning to TRBD1. This CDR3 comprises 14 residues. Germline values: CDR1 SGHRS, CDR2 YFSETQ. Trimming took 1 base from V and 5 from J; bases not matched to a gene: 4. The CDR3 here is CASSLTGGMDEQYF. CDR3 DNA: TGCGCCAGCAGCTTGACAGGGGGCATGGACGAGCAGTACTTC.

This chain links TRBV29-1 with TRBJ2-3; 8 positions match TRBD2. V dropped 7 bases and J dropped 4; count of bases not matched to a gene: 4. CDR3 length: 12 amino acids. Germline V gene data show CDR1 as SQVTM and CDR2 as ANQGSEA. The CDR3 sequence is CSGRLASDTQYF. CDR3 bases: TGCAGCGGGCGACTAGCGTCAGATACGCAGTATTTT.

This clone has only one observation. V is TRBV6-5 and J is TRBJ2-7; D may be TRBD1 (5 bases). Between the trimmed V and J ends, which lost 6 bases and 3 bases, there was a span of 9 bases. There are 12 residues in the CDR3. Germline V gene lookup returns CDR1 MNHEY and CDR2 SVGAGI. The chain's CDR3 is CASSPTVYEQYF. In DNA, the CDR3 is TGTGCCAGCAGCCCGACAGTCTACGAGCAGTACTTC.

The gene calls are TRBV27 and TRBJ2-7, with a tentative D call TRBD2 (6 bases). Trimming stripped 5 bases from V and 5 bases from J, with 19 bases between. Germline V gene sequence: CDR1 MNHEY, CDR2 SMNVEV (reference sequence). There are 15 residues in the CDR3. CDR3 sequence (DNA): TGTGCCAGCAGTCAACAGGAGGAGGGAGGTCACGAGCAGTACTTC. Its protein is CASSQQEEGGHEQYF.

This rearrangement joins TRBV5-4 to TRBJ1-1, with D hard to call. This CDR3 has 15 residues. V lost 0 bases and J 3 bases, leaving 12 bases between the germline ends. Germline CDR1 SGHNT, CDR2 YYREEE (reference sequence). The CDR3 nucleotides are TGTGCCAGCAGCTTGGACTTACGGGTTGACACTGAAGCTTTCTTT. The encoded protein is CASSLDLRVDTEAFF.

J is TRBJ1-2 and V is TRBV10-3; D not certain. This CDR3 is built from 15 residues. CDR1 is ENHRY, CDR2 SYGVKD, per germline. Trimming took off 4 bases at V and 6 bases at J, with 18 bases between the two ends. In nucleotides, the CDR3 is TGTGCCATCAGTGGGTCCATGTCGGGAACAAATGGCTACACCTTC. Amino acids: CAISGSMSGTNGYTF.

The rearrangement uses TRBV25-1 and TRBJ1-5; 9 nucleotides line up with TRBD1. From germline, CDR1 is MGHDK and CDR2 SYGVNS. With V trimmed by 3 bases and J by 7 bases, 16 bases remained unmatched. The CDR3 runs 18 residues. Here the CDR3 DNA reads TGTGCCAGCAGTGACCCCAAGGGGGGACAGGGTACGATCCAGCCCCAGCATTTT. Its protein product is CASSDPKGGQGTIQPQHF.

This rearrangement joins TRBV5-6 to TRBJ1-6; D may be TRBD1 (5 bases). This CDR3 is built from 14 residues. V was clipped by 0 bases and J by 6 bases, with 7 bases between them. Germline CDR1 SGHDT, CDR2 YYEEEE. In nucleotides, the CDR3 is TGTGCCAGCAGCTTGGGACAGAGTAATTCACCCCTCCACTTT. The encoded protein is CASSLGQSNSPLHF.

The chain joins TRBV3-1 (or the pseudogene TRBV3-2) to TRBJ2-1; a possible D gene is TRBD1 (6 bases). Trimming took 6 bases from V and 3 from J, leaving 12 bases between them. The CDR3 runs to 14 residues. Per germline, CDR1 LGHDT and CDR2 YNNKEL (reference sequence). CDR3 coding DNA: TGTGCCAGCAGTCGGGACATCGACTACAATGAGCAGTTCTTC. Its protein product is CASSRDIDYNEQFF.

The V call is TRBV11-2, the J call TRBJ2-1; possibly TRBD1 for D (5 bases). Trimming stripped 5 bases from V and 2 bases from J, with 19 bases between. The CDR3 loop spans 17 amino acids. Germline V lookup: CDR1 SGHAT, CDR2 FQNNGV. CDR3 in amino acids: CASSPSIGHTTYNEQFF. DNA of the CDR3: TGTGCCAGCAGCCCATCAATTGGACACACTACCTACAATGAGCAGTTCTTC.

V gene TRBV7-9 combines with J gene TRBJ2-3; TRBD2 matches 7 bases. The length of the CDR3 is 15 residues. CDR1 SEHNR and CDR2 FQNEAQ come from the germline V gene (reference sequence). Trimming at V came to 1 base and at J to 3 bases, leaving 4 bases not matched to a gene. CDR3 region: CASSLGLGGTDTQYF. In DNA form, the CDR3 reads TGTGCCAGCAGCTTAGGTTTGGGGGGGACAGATACGCAGTATTTT. Based on the CDR3 plus reference TRBV7-9 and TRBJ2-3, the full variable domain is DTGVSQNPRHKITKRGQNVTFRCDPISEHNRLYWYRQTLGQGPEFLTYFQNEAQLEKSRLLSDRFSAERPKGSFSTLEIQRTEQGDSAMYLCASSLGLGGTDTQYFGPGTRLTVL.